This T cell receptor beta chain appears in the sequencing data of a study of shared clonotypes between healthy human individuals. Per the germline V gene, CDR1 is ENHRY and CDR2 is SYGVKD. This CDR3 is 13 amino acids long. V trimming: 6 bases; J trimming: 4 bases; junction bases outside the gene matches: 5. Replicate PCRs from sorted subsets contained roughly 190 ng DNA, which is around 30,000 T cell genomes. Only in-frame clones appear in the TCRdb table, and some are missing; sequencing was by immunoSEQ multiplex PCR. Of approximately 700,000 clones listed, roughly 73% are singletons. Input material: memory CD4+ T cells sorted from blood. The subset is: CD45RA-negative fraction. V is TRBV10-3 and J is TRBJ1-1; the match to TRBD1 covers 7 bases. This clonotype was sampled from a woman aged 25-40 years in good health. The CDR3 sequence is CAISPQGSTEAFF. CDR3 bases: TGTGCCATCAGCCCACAGGGGTCCACTGAAGCTTTCTTT.